One and the same sample provided the 6 T cell receptor beta chains below, sequenced in a study of neoadjuvant anti-PD-1 for oral cavity cancer. Assay: immunoSEQ multiplex PCR; the TCRdb copy retains only in-frame clones and omits some. This table has around 13,000 clones, about three fifths appearing once. The source was PBMCs, collected before nivolumab (anti-PD-1) treatment. The origin of the receptors is a person between 40 and 80 years old with oral cavity squamous cell carcinoma.

The genes are TRBV14 and TRBJ2-3; a possible D gene is TRBD1 (6 bases). Trimming pared 4 bases from V and 4 bases from J, leaving 18 bases between. Germline V gene lookup returns CDR1 SGHDN and CDR2 FVKESK. The CDR3 spans 16 residues. CDR3 sequence (DNA): TGTGCCAGCAGCCCTCCAGGGGCGACCGTGGCAGATACGCAGTATTTT. As protein: CASSPPGATVADTQYF.

The CDR3 nucleotides are TGTGCCAGCAGCTCCCCAGGGGGCGAGAATTCACCCCTCCACTTT. Translating gives CASSSPGGENSPLHF. The gene calls are TRBV13 and TRBJ1-6; TRBD1 agrees at 8 bases. CDR1 PRHDT and CDR2 FYEKMQ come from the germline V gene (reference sequence). The J segment lost 7 bases and the V segment lost 4 bases, leaving 6 bases of the junction unmatched. CDR3 length: 15 residues.

A few counts support this clone. This rearrangement joins TRBV5-1 to TRBJ1-1, with TRBD1 matching 8 bases. The V gene's germline CDR1 is SGHRS and CDR2 YFSETQ. The CDR3 has 17 residues. V lost 0 bases and J lost 4; bases outside the gene matches: 11. In nucleotides, the CDR3 is TGCGCCAGCAGCTTGGCCAACAGGGGGAATCTGTTCACTGAAGCTTTCTTT. This sequence encodes CASSLANRGNLFTEAFF. Full variable domain (rest looked up from reference TRBV5-1 and TRBJ1-1): KAGVTQTPRYLIKTRGQQVTLSCSPISGHRSVSWYQQTPGQGLQFLFEYFSETQRNKGNFPGRFSGRQFSNSRSEMNVSTLELGDSALYLCASSLANRGNLFTEAFFGQGTRLTVV.

The chain is built from TRBV2 and TRBJ2-2; D gene ambiguous. V lost 5 bases and J lost 10, with 8 bases in between. This CDR3 comprises 11 residues. Germline CDR1 reads SNHLY; CDR2 reads FYNNEI. The CDR3: CASSTWAELFF. The CDR3 DNA is TGTGCCAGCAGTACGTGGGCGGAGCTGTTTTTT.

The J gene is TRBJ2-1, the V gene TRBV5-1; 7 nucleotides agree with TRBD2. Germline values: CDR1 SGHRS, CDR2 YFSETQ. V gave up 0 bases and J gave up 5 bases; unmatched junction bases: 8. The CDR3 contains 16 residues. The CDR3 coding sequence is TGCGCCAGCAGCTTGGAACGCGGGAGCGTAAACAATGAGCAGTTCTTC. Translating it yields CASSLERGSVNNEQFF.

The table lists this clone with a few counts. The V call is TRBV14, the J call TRBJ1-2, with D uncertain. V gave up 4 bases and J gave up 1 base, with 7 bases separating them. From germline, CDR1 is SGHDN and CDR2 FVKESK. The CDR3 length is 13 residues. Here the CDR3 reads CASSPGRNYGYTF. CDR3 sequence (DNA): TGTGCCAGCAGCCCAGGACGTAACTATGGCTACACCTTC.